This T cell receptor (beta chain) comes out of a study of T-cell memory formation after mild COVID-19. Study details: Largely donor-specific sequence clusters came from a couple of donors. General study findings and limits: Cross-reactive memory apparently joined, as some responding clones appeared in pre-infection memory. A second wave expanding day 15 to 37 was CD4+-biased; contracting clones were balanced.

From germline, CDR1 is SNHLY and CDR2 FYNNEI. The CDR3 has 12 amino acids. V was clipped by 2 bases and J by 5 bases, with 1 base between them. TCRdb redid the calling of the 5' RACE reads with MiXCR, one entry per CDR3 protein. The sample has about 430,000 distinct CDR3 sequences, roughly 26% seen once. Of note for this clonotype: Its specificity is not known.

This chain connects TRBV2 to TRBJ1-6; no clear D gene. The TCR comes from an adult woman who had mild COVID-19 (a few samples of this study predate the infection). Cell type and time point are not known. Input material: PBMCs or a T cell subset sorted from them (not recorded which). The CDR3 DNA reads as TGTGCCAGCAGTGAAAATAATTCACCCCTCCACTTT. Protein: CASSENNSPLHF.